The 20 T cell receptor beta chains given below trace back to one sample, sequenced in a study of blood T cell repertoires in COVID-19. This table comes from immunoSEQ multiplex PCR, and its TCRdb copy is limited to in-frame clones, with some not included. The profile shows about 100,000 clones, approximately 86% of them singletons. Sequences were obtained from peripheral blood. The receptors come from an older man with active or convalescent COVID-19.

This chain links TRBV11-2 with TRBJ2-1; D remains ambiguous. Germline V CDR1 and CDR2: SGHAT, FQNNGV. The CDR3 contains 14 residues. V was clipped by 4 bases and J by 5 bases, with 12 bases between them. Here the CDR3 DNA reads TGTGCCAGCAGCTCATACCTAGTCAACAATGAGCAGTTCTTC. This translates into CASSSYLVNNEQFF.

The rearrangement joins TRBV7-9 to TRBJ1-2; D gene uncertain. CDR1 SEHNR and CDR2 FQNEAQ come from the germline V gene (reference sequence). Between the trimmed V and J ends, which lost 3 bases and 2 bases, there was a span of 10 bases. The CDR3 contains 14 residues. This CDR3 reads CASSFSTENYGYTF. The DNA of the CDR3 is TGTGCCAGCAGCTTTTCGACGGAGAACTATGGCTACACCTTC.

Here the CDR3 reads CASREDRATYGYTF. DNA for the CDR3: TGTGCCAGTAGGGAAGACAGGGCAACCTATGGCTACACCTTC. The chain carries TRBV19 and TRBJ1-2, with TRBD1 matching 7 bases. The germline CDR1 and CDR2 sequences are LNHDA and SQIVND (reference sequence). V lost 6 bases, J lost 4 bases, and 8 bases stayed unmatched. The CDR3 contains 14 residues.

In this sample, this clone turned up a few times. The chain recombines TRBV28 with TRBJ1-3, with D possibly TRBD1 on 6 matching bases. The V and J ends lost 5 bases and 4 bases respectively, with 15 bases between them. The CDR3 is made up of 15 amino acids. Germline V gives CDR1 MDHEN, CDR2 SYDVKM. CDR3: CASSNIRGRGNTIYF. The DNA of the CDR3 is TGTGCCAGCAGTAACATCAGGGGAAGGGGAAACACCATATATTTT.

At least ten counts were recorded for this clone. This chain uses TRBV15 with TRBJ1-1; unclear D gene. Per germline, CDR1 LNHNV and CDR2 YYDKDF (reference sequence). The CDR3 has 13 amino acids. V was shortened by 0 bases and J by 1 base, with 3 bases between the two germline ends. CDR3 DNA: TGTGCCACCAGCAGAGATCGGAACACTGAAGCTTTCTTT. Its translation: CATSRDRNTEAFF.

The chain joins TRBV5-8 to TRBJ1-1, with 8 bases aligning to TRBD1. Germline loops: CDR1 SGHTS, CDR2 YDEGEE. V was clipped by 3 bases and J by 6 bases; unmatched bases: 7. This CDR3 is 14 amino acids long. CDR3 sequence reads: CASSSWTGIPEAFF. Here the CDR3 DNA reads TGTGCCAGCAGCTCGTGGACAGGGATCCCTGAAGCTTTCTTT.

The chain recombines TRBV24-1 with TRBJ2-7; 7 bases agree with TRBD2. Germline V gene sequence: CDR1 KGHDR, CDR2 SFDVKD. This CDR3 is 13 amino acids long. V lost 8 bases to trimming and J lost 3 bases; unmatched junction nucleotides: 6. As DNA, the CDR3 is TGTGCCACCATGGCGGGAGATGGCTACGAGCAGTACTTC. This gives the protein CATMAGDGYEQYF.

The V gene is TRBV2, the J gene TRBJ2-2; 9 bases agree with TRBD2. This CDR3 spans 15 amino acids. V shed 7 bases and J 5 bases; nucleotides not matched to a gene: 8. Germline V gene sequence: CDR1 SNHLY, CDR2 FYNNEI. The CDR3 DNA reads TGTGCCAGCAAGGGAATAGCGGGAGATACCGGGGAGCTGTTTTTT. Translated: CASKGIAGDTGELFF.

The rearrangement links TRBV12-3 or TRBV12-4 to TRBJ2-1, with D unresolved. The CDR3 runs to 11 residues. The CDR3 spells CAVSSYNEQFF. CDR3 DNA: TGTGCAGTTAGCTCCTACAATGAGCAGTTCTTC.

The chain couples TRBV6-6 to TRBJ1-2, with D perhaps matching TRBD1 (6 bases). With 7 bases removed from V and 4 bases from J, the gap between germline ends came to 13 bases. Germline V CDR1 and CDR2: MNHNY, SVGAGI (reference sequence). The CDR3 runs to 13 residues. The DNA for the CDR3 is TGTGCCAGCACCTCAGGACAGAGCTATGGCTACACCTTC. This codes for CASTSGQSYGYTF.

Many counts were recorded for this clone. The V gene is TRBV6-4, the J gene TRBJ1-2, with a tentative D call TRBD1 (5 bases). The CDR3 has 13 amino acids. Trimming cost V 6 bases and J 7 bases, with 15 bases left between them. The germline V gene encodes CDR1 MRHNA and CDR2 SNTAGT. The CDR3 DNA reads as TGTGCCAGCAGCGACCCCAGGGCGCCTGGCTACACCTTC. Its protein is CASSDPRAPGYTF.

This sequence joins TRBV18 and TRBJ1-1; 7 positions agree with TRBD1. The CDR3 loop spans 16 amino acids. Trimming removed 2 bases from V and 0 bases from J; junction bases left unmatched: 6. The germline CDR1 and CDR2 sequences are KGHSH and LQKENI. The CDR3 loop reads CASSPETTGMNTEAFF. In DNA form, the CDR3 reads TGTGCCAGCTCACCAGAAACGACAGGGATGAACACTGAAGCTTTCTTT.

This chain joins TRBV7-2 and TRBJ2-1; the D gene is possibly TRBD2 (5 bases). Per germline, CDR1 SGHTA and CDR2 FQGNSA. Trimming took off 0 bases at V and 3 bases at J, with 9 bases between the two ends. The CDR3 consists of 15 residues. The CDR3 spells CASSLAGAFYNEQFF. In DNA, the CDR3 is TGTGCCAGCAGCTTAGCGGGAGCTTTCTACAATGAGCAGTTCTTC.

This chain uses TRBV30 with TRBJ2-7; 11 nucleotides align to TRBD2. J gave up 4 bases and V 5 bases, and 4 bases lay outside the gene matches. Looked up from germline, CDR1 is GTSNPN and CDR2 is SVGIG (reference sequence). The CDR3 covers 13 residues. CDR3 nucleotide sequence: TGTGCCTGGCTAGCGGGAGGTCGGTACGAGCAGTACTTC. It yields the protein CAWLAGGRYEQYF.

V and J are TRBV5-1 and TRBJ2-1; 7 bases fit TRBD2. V shed 0 bases and J 8 bases; nucleotides not matched to a gene: 5. This CDR3 region has 14 residues. CDR1 and CDR2 from the germline V gene are SGHRS and YFSETQ. The CDR3 sequence is CASSLVGGRDEQFF. CDR3 bases: TGCGCCAGCAGCTTGGTTGGAGGGAGGGATGAGCAGTTCTTC.

The chain links TRBV28 to TRBJ1-5; 10 bases match TRBD1. Germline lookup yields CDR1 MDHEN and CDR2 SYDVKM. The CDR3 has 14 residues. V dropped 5 bases and J dropped 6; count of bases not matched to a gene: 4. This CDR3 reads CASSPGQGIQPQHF. The CDR3 DNA follows: TGTGCCAGCAGTCCGGGACAGGGGATTCAGCCCCAGCATTTT. The full variable domain, in which reference TRBV28 and TRBJ1-5 provide the parts outside the CDR3, is DVKVTQSSRYLVKRTGEKVFLECVQDMDHENMFWYRQDPGLGLRLIYFSYDVKMKEKGDIPEGYSVSREKKERFSLILESASTNQTSMYLCASSPGQGIQPQHFGDGTRLSIL.

V is TRBV20-1 and J is TRBJ1-2, with 9 bases fitting TRBD1. With V trimmed by 3 bases and J by 4 bases, 6 bases remained unmatched. The CDR3 has 14 amino acids. Germline loops: CDR1 DFQATT, CDR2 SNEGSKA (reference sequence). The CDR3 spells CSASFGQGSYGYTF. The CDR3 DNA sequence: TGCAGTGCTAGTTTCGGACAGGGGAGCTATGGCTACACCTTC.

The rearrangement links TRBV15 to TRBJ2-7; maybe TRBD1 (5 bases). The CDR3 consists of 12 residues. The germline V gene has CDR1 LNHNV and CDR2 YYDKDF (reference sequence). V was pared by 3 bases and J by 2 bases, with 5 bases between. The CDR3 bases are TGTGCCACCAGCAGGGACACCTACGAGCAGTACTTC. This sequence encodes CATSRDTYEQYF.

The rearrangement links TRBV3-1 (or the pseudogene TRBV3-2) to TRBJ2-7; TRBD2 might be the D (5 bases). The V end was cut by 4 bases, the J end by 4 bases, with 20 bases between. The CDR3 loop spans 16 amino acids. Germline values: CDR1 LGHDT, CDR2 YNNKEL (reference sequence). The CDR3: CASSPSEQRLGYEQYF. The CDR3 nucleotides read TGTGCCAGCAGCCCCTCCGAGCAGCGGCTAGGGTACGAGCAGTACTTC.

This rearrangement joins TRBV4-1 to TRBJ1-1; D may be TRBD1 (6 bases). The V end was cut by 0 bases, the J end by 8 bases, with 13 bases between. The CDR3 contains 14 residues. From germline, CDR1 is MGHRA and CDR2 YSYEKL. The CDR3 loop is CASSQELSDREAFF. For the CDR3, the DNA is TGCGCCAGCAGCCAAGAATTGTCGGACAGAGAAGCTTTCTTT.